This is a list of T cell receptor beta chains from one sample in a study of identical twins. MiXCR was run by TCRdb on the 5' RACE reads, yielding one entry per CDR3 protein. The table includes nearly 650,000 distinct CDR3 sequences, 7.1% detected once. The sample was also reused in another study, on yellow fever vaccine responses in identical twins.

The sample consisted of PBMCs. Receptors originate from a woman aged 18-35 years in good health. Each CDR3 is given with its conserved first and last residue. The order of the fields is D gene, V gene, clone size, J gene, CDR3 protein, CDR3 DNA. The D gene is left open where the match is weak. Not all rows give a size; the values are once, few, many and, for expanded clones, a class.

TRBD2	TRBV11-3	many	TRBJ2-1	CASSSTLAGAYNEQFF	TGTGCCAGCAGCTCTACACTAGCGGGAGCCTACAATGAGCAGTTCTTC
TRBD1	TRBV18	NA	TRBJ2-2	CASSPPYRGPDTGELFF	TGTGCCAGCTCACCACCTTACAGGGGGCCGGACACCGGGGAGCTGTTTTTT
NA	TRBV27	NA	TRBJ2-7	CASSPSGTLSSYEQYF	TGTGCCAGCAGCCCTTCCGGGACACTCTCCTCCTACGAGCAGTACTTC
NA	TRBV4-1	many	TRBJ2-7	CASSQEVRNEQYF	TGCGCCAGCAGCCAAGAAGTACGTAACGAGCAGTACTTC
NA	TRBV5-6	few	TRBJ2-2	CASSLIAVGLSNTGELFF	TGTGCCAGCAGCTTGATTGCTGTGGGTCTATCGAACACCGGGGAGCTGTTTTTT
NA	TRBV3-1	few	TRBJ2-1	CASSQDISSSYNEQFF	TGTGCCAGCAGCCAAGATATATCGAGCTCCTACAATGAGCAGTTCTTC
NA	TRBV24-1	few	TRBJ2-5	CATSDFEEFQETQYF	TGTGCCACCAGTGATTTTGAGGAATTCCAAGAGACCCAGTACTTC
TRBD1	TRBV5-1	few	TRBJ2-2	CASSLDRGRNTGELFF	TGCGCCAGCAGCTTGGACAGGGGGCGGAACACCGGGGAGCTGTTTTTT
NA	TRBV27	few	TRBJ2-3	CASSLSIPRPDTQYF	TGTGCCAGCAGTTTATCGATCCCTCGACCAGATACGCAGTATTTT
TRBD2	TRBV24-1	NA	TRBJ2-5	CATSDISGSETQYF	TGTGCCACCAGTGACATTAGCGGGAGTGAGACCCAGTACTTC
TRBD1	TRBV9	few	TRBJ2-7	CASSEGTGLGSSYEQYF	TGTGCCAGCAGCGAGGGGACAGGGTTGGGAAGCTCCTACGAGCAGTACTTC
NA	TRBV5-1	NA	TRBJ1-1	CASMSLTEAFF	TGCGCCAGCATGTCTTTGACTGAAGCTTTCTTT
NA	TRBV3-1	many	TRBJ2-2	CASSQILSDTGELFF	TGTGCCAGCAGCCAAATTTTATCGGACACCGGGGAGCTGTTTTTT
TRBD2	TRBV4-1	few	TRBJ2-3	CASSQDPQRGALDTQYF	TGCGCCAGCAGCCAAGATCCCCAGCGGGGGGCGTTAGATACGCAGTATTTT
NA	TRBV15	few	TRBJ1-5	CATSLDQGGNQPQHF	TGTGCCACCAGCCTAGACCAGGGCGGCAATCAGCCCCAGCATTTT
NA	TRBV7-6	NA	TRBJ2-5	CASSSVRDRHQETQYF	TGTGCCAGCAGCTCCGTCCGAGATCGTCACCAGGAGACCCAGTACTTC
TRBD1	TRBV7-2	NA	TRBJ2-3	CASSFTGGPDTQYF	TGTGCCAGCAGCTTTACAGGGGGCCCAGATACGCAGTATTTT
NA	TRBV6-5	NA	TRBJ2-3	CASSYGGRADTQYF	TGTGCCAGCAGTTACGGCGGGCGGGCGGATACGCAGTATTTT
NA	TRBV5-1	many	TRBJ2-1	CASSFVREPYNEQFF	TGCGCCAGCAGCTTTGTCCGGGAACCCTACAATGAGCAGTTCTTC
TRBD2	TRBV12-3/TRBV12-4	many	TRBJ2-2	CASSPGTRRLNTGELFF	TGTGCCAGCAGTCCCGGGACTAGAAGGTTGAACACCGGGGAGCTGTTTTTT
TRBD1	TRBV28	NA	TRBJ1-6	CASSFQGVTFNSPLHF	TGTGCCAGCAGTTTTCAGGGGGTGACCTTTAATTCACCCCTCCACTTT
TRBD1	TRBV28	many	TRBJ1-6	CASRPGQGGMNNSPLHF	TGTGCCAGCAGGCCTGGACAGGGGGGGATGAATAATTCACCCCTCCACTTT
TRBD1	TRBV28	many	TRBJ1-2	CASSLGPGGYGYTF	TGTGCCAGCAGTTTAGGCCCAGGGGGCTATGGCTACACCTTC
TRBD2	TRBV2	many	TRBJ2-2	CASRASGGNANTGELFF	TGTGCCAGCAGAGCCAGCGGGGGGAACGCGAACACCGGGGAGCTGTTTTTT
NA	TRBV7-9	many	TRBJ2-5	CASIDLRKETQYF	TGTGCCAGCATCGATCTCAGAAAAGAGACCCAGTACTTC
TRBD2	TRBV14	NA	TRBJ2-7	CASSRMPGLAFYEQYF	TGTGCCAGCAGCCGGATGCCGGGACTAGCGTTCTACGAGCAGTACTTC
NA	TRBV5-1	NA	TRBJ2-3	CASSISSTDTQYF	TGCGCCAGTTCTATCTCTAGCACAGATACGCAGTATTTT
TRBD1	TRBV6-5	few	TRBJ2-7	CASSYSRDRGTYEQYF	TGTGCCAGCAGTTACTCTCGCGACAGGGGAACTTACGAGCAGTACTTC
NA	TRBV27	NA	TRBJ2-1	CASSLAEGPYNEQFF	TGTGCCAGCAGTTTAGCCGAGGGCCCTTACAATGAGCAGTTCTTC
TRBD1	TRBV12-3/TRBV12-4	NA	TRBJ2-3	CASSQQDRGPTDTQYF	TGTGCCAGCAGCCAGCAGGACAGGGGGCCAACAGATACGCAGTATTTT
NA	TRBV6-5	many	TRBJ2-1	CASSYYGGGGNEQFF	TGTGCCAGCAGTTACTATGGGGGAGGAGGCAATGAGCAGTTCTTC
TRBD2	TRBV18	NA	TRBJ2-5	CASSPSTSGGGQETQYF	TGTGCCAGCTCACCATCGACTAGCGGGGGAGGGCAAGAGACCCAGTACTTC
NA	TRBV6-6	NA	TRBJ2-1	CASTRISYNEQFF	TGTGCCAGCACCCGGATCTCCTACAATGAGCAGTTCTTC
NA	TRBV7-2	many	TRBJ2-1	CASSFGGLNNEQFF	TGTGCCAGCAGCTTTGGGGGGCTGAACAATGAGCAGTTCTTC
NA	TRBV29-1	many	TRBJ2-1	CSVDLQTLFF	TGCAGCGTTGACCTGCAGACTCTGTTCTTC
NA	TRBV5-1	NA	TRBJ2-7	CASSSPGVGRNYEQYF	TGCGCCAGCAGCTCTCCCGGGGTGGGGAGGAATTACGAGCAGTACTTC
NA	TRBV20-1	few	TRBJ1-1	CSAGGMNTEAFF	TGCAGTGCTGGGGGTATGAACACTGAAGCTTTCTTT
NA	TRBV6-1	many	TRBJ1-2	CASSEDQGRGGYTF	TGTGCCAGCAGTGAAGACCAGGGGCGAGGTGGCTACACCTTC
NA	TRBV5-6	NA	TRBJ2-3	CASSLGNGFGTDTQYF	TGTGCCAGCAGCTTGGGTAACGGCTTTGGCACAGATACGCAGTATTTT